This T cell receptor beta chain emerged from a study of cytotoxic CD8 clonotypes in ibrutinib-treated CLL. Study-wide background: Complete response was seen in 2 patients and partial in some 25; roughly twelve progressed and 14 stayed remitted after a median roughly 70 months.

A 1 in 200,000 to 1 in 1 million T cell depth was the sequencing target. Assay used: immunoSEQ multiplex PCR; TCRdb lists only in-frame clones, some missing. This sample has 15,000 to 20,000 clones, with 75% to 85% found just once. Overall study findings and caveats: Under therapy, public clonotypes either contracted or stayed stable, and they were uncommon.

This clone was seen only a few times. Antigen specificity is unknown. Germline V gene lookup returns CDR1 LNHDA and CDR2 SQIVND (reference sequence). The CDR3 runs 13 residues. V lost 7 bases to trimming and J lost 0 bases, with 4 bases between them. The sequence derives from a human donor with chronic lymphocytic leukemia. Source: PBMCs, taken before ibrutinib treatment. The chain links TRBV19 to TRBJ2-6; no clear D gene. CDR3 in DNA: TGTGCCAGTAACCCCTCTGGGGCCAACGTCCTGACTTTC. Its protein product is CASNPSGANVLTF.